The clone carrying this T cell receptor beta chain was seen a handful of times. The data derive from a study of blood T cells in healthy people across ages. PCR was performed a second time for roughly 7 to 11 cycles using a sample-barcoded 5' primer and a J-beta primer mix. TCRdb independently ran MiXCR on the 5' RACE reads; one entry per CDR3 protein. The sample shows 650,000 to 1,000,000 distinct CDR3 sequences, 36% of them seen only once. Per the germline V gene, CDR1 is SGDLS and CDR2 is YYNGEE. Trimming at V came to 0 bases and at J to 6 bases, leaving 12 bases not matched to a gene. The CDR3 is made up of 17 amino acids.

This sequence originates from a man aged 18 to 29 in good health. V usage is TRBV9 and J usage is TRBJ2-3; 8 bases match TRBD2. Material: blood. CDR3 sequence (DNA): TGTGCCAGCAGCGTAGAGATCTGGGGTAGCGGGGCCGATACGCAGTATTTT. As protein: CASSVEIWGSGADTQYF. The full variable domain, in which reference TRBV9 and TRBJ2-3 provide the parts outside the CDR3, is DSGVTQTPKHLITATGQRVTLRCSPRSGDLSVYWYQQSLDQGLQFLIQYYNGEERAKGNILERFSAQQFPDLHSELNLSSLELGDSALYFCASSVEIWGSGADTQYFGPGTRLTVL.